Shown below are 15 T cell receptor beta chains from a single sample sequenced in a study of blood T cell repertoires in COVID-19. This table comes from immunoSEQ multiplex PCR, and its TCRdb copy is limited to in-frame clones, with some not included. The top ten clones hold around a tenth of a sample with 190,000 or so clones, about 81% of them seen once. Sequences were obtained from PBMCs or T cells enriched from blood (not recorded which). The receptor source for this set is a man aged 40-55 years who had recovered from COVID-19.

The chain has TRBV6-1 and TRBJ2-7, with D maybe TRBD2 (6 bases). The germline V and J ends were trimmed by 5 bases and 1 base, with 12 bases remaining between them. The CDR3 runs to 14 residues. Germline assignment: CDR1 MNHNS and CDR2 SASEGT. CDR3 sequence (DNA): TGTGCCAGCAGTTTCTCTGGGGGGTCCTACGAGCAGTACTTC. This sequence encodes CASSFSGGSYEQYF.

This clone was counted between two and nine times. The CDR3 sequence: CAISESFGRGHVKYEQYF. CDR3 sequence (DNA): TGTGCCATCAGTGAGTCTTTTGGCAGGGGGCATGTAAAGTACGAGCAGTACTTC. This chain joins TRBV10-3 and TRBJ2-7; 8 bases align to TRBD1. Germline trimming cut 0 bases from V and 4 bases from J; bases unmatched to any gene: 14. This CDR3 has 18 residues. Germline CDR1 ENHRY, CDR2 SYGVKD.

The chain joins TRBV7-9 to TRBJ1-1; 8 bases fit TRBD1. J lost 10 bases, V lost 4 bases, and 17 bases had no gene match. This CDR3 is built from 16 residues. From germline, CDR1 is SEHNR and CDR2 FQNEAQ (reference sequence). As DNA, the CDR3 is TGTGCCAGCAGCTCATTCCGGGGACCTCAGGGGACAGGAGCTTTCTTT. Amino acids: CASSSFRGPQGTGAFF.

This clone was picked up one time. The chain joins TRBV6-5 to TRBJ1-2; no clear D. The germline V gene has CDR1 MNHEY and CDR2 SVGAGI. Trimming removed 5 bases at V and 8 bases at J, with 12 bases between. The CDR3 loop spans 12 amino acids. CDR3 bases: TGTGCCAGCAGTCCCACGGTAGAGGGCTACACCTTC. Its translation is CASSPTVEGYTF.

The chain couples TRBV15 to TRBJ1-5, with D possibly TRBD1 on 5 matching bases. V gave up 0 bases and J gave up 6 bases, with 12 bases separating them. Germline assignment: CDR1 LNHNV and CDR2 YYDKDF (reference sequence). CDR3 size: 15 residues. For the CDR3, the DNA is TGTGCCACCAGCAGAGATCGGGGGGACGCTCAGCCCCAGCATTTT. Protein product: CATSRDRGDAQPQHF.

This chain uses TRBV7-3 with TRBJ2-1; TRBD1 matches 8 bases. Germline loops: CDR1 SGHTA, CDR2 FQGTGA. The CDR3 totals 14 residues. Trimming cost V 4 bases and J 9 bases; bases outside gene matches: 8. The CDR3 sequence: CASSSPDRAAEQFF. CDR3 nucleotide sequence: TGTGCCAGCAGCTCCCCGGACAGGGCGGCTGAGCAGTTCTTC. Using reference TRBV7-3 and TRBJ2-1 for the parts outside the CDR3, the full variable domain is GAGVSQTPSNKVTEKGKYVELRCDPISGHTALYWYRQSLGQGPEFLIYFQGTGAADDSGLPNDRFFAVRPEGSVSTLKIQRTERGDSAVYLCASSSPDRAAEQFFGPGTRLTVL.

This chain joins TRBV5-6 and TRBJ1-2; D is ambiguous. Trimming removed 5 bases from V and 4 bases from J, with 15 bases in between. The CDR3 spans 14 residues. The germline CDR1 and CDR2 sequences are SGHDT and YYEEEE. This CDR3 is CASSQTGVPYGYTF. In nucleotides, the CDR3 is TGTGCCAGCAGTCAAACCGGGGTCCCCTATGGCTACACCTTC. Full variable domain (outside the CDR3, taken from reference TRBV5-6 and TRBJ1-2): DAGVTQSPTHLIKTRGQQVTLRCSPKSGHDTVSWYQQALGQGPQFIFQYYEEEERQRGNFPDRFSGHQFPNYSSELNVNALLLGDSALYLCASSQTGVPYGYTFGSGTRLTVV.

The chain has TRBV6-5 and TRBJ1-1; D is uncertain. This CDR3 spans 14 amino acids. V lost 2 bases and J lost 6, with 13 bases in between. Germline lookup yields CDR1 MNHEY and CDR2 SVGAGI. Here the CDR3 reads CASSYPSTKPEAFF. The DNA for the CDR3 is TGTGCCAGCAGTTACCCGAGTACCAAACCTGAAGCTTTCTTT.

The rearrangement uses TRBV5-5 and TRBJ2-2, with D perhaps TRBD2 (5 bases). This CDR3 is 19 amino acids long. Germline CDR1 and CDR2: SGHKS and YYEKEE (reference sequence). V shed 4 bases and J shed 0 bases, with 22 bases lying between them. CDR3 bases: TGTGCCAGCAGCCCGAGGGTAGTGCGGGTTAACGCGAACACCGGGGAGCTGTTTTTT. This gives the protein CASSPRVVRVNANTGELFF.

V gene TRBV18 combines with J gene TRBJ1-5, with D unresolved. The V end was cut by 1 base, the J end by 0 bases, with 10 bases between. The CDR3 runs to 16 residues. Per germline, CDR1 KGHSH and CDR2 LQKENI. The CDR3 spells CASSPRSVRSNQPQHF. DNA of the CDR3: TGTGCCAGCTCACCACGATCGGTTCGTAGCAATCAGCCCCAGCATTTT.

This clone has just a few counts. The chain employs TRBV10-3 and TRBJ1-2, with no clear D. The CDR3 totals 13 residues. Per germline, CDR1 ENHRY and CDR2 SYGVKD. V lost 0 bases and J 6 bases, leaving 8 bases between the germline ends. The CDR3 DNA sequence: TGTGCCATCAGTGAGTCGGTAGCGGATGGCTACACCTTC. Amino acid sequence: CAISESVADGYTF.

The genes are TRBV12-3 or TRBV12-4 and TRBJ2-5; D might be TRBD1 (5 bases). V was shortened by 4 bases and J by 1 base, with 7 bases between the two germline ends. This CDR3 is built from 13 residues. The CDR3 bases are TGTGCCAGCAGTTCTAGGGGCCAAGAGACCCAGTACTTC. Its translation: CASSSRGQETQYF.

The chain's CDR3 is CATSRDPYTGELFF. The CDR3 DNA reads as TGTGCCACCAGCAGAGACCCATACACCGGGGAGCTGTTTTTT. This chain joins TRBV15 and TRBJ2-2; unclear D gene. V shed 0 bases and J shed 3 bases, with 5 bases lying between them. This CDR3 has 14 amino acids. From germline, CDR1 is LNHNV and CDR2 YYDKDF (reference sequence).

This clone was detected ten times or more. The J gene is TRBJ1-2, the V gene TRBV27; no firm D call. Germline V lookup: CDR1 MNHEY, CDR2 SMNVEV (reference sequence). The V gene lost 0 bases and the J gene lost 0 bases, with 5 bases spanning the gap. The CDR3 contains 14 residues. The CDR3 coding sequence is TGTGCCAGCAGTTTATCCGGTGCTAACTATGGCTACACCTTC. Translation: CASSLSGANYGYTF.

The chain employs TRBV7-2 and TRBJ2-7; D perhaps matches TRBD2 (5 bases). The CDR3 extends over 16 amino acids. Trimming took off 1 base at V and 3 bases at J, with 16 bases between the two ends. Germline CDR1 and CDR2: SGHTA and FQGNSA. The CDR3 DNA is TGTGCCAGCAGCTTAGAAGGACGGGGTATCGTCTACGAGCAGTACTTC. It is translated as CASSLEGRGIVYEQYF.